The 18 T cell receptor beta chains below all came from one sample that was sequenced in a study of blood T cell repertoires in COVID-19. Assay: immunoSEQ multiplex PCR; the TCRdb copy retains only in-frame clones and omits some. This sample has some 200,000 clones, with about 86% found just once. Sequenced: peripheral blood. The receptors shown here come from a woman in her 50s with acute or convalescent COVID-19.

The chain recombines TRBV24-1 with TRBJ1-2; TRBD1 aligns across 9 bases. CDR1 KGHDR and CDR2 SFDVKD come from the germline V gene. The CDR3 is 15 residues long. J gave up 4 bases and V 4 bases, and 6 bases lay outside the gene matches. This chain's CDR3 is CATSDPGQGFYGYTF. In DNA form, the CDR3 reads TGTGCCACCAGTGACCCGGGACAGGGTTTCTATGGCTACACCTTC.

J is TRBJ1-2 and V is TRBV6-5, with 12 bases identical to TRBD1. The CDR3 length is 14 residues. Unmatched junction bases numbered 4, after V lost 8 bases and J lost 3 bases. Germline CDR1 reads MNHEY; CDR2 reads SVGAGI. The CDR3 is CASGTGGADYGYTF. The CDR3, as DNA: TGTGCCAGCGGGACAGGGGGCGCGGACTATGGCTACACCTTC.

The chain has TRBV19 and TRBJ2-5, with D perhaps matching TRBD2 (6 bases). Deletions cut 1 base from V and 1 base from J, with 16 bases between. In germline, CDR1 is LNHDA, CDR2 SQIVND (reference sequence). This CDR3 is built from 17 residues. CDR3 bases: TGTGCCAGTAGTATAGCCTCTGGGGCGGGGCTCCAAGAGACCCAGTACTTC. As protein: CASSIASGAGLQETQYF.

Many counts were recorded for this clone. The chain joins TRBV5-6 to TRBJ1-6; 7 nucleotides agree with TRBD1. V was clipped by 2 bases and J by 5 bases; unmatched bases: 1. Germline-derived CDR1 and CDR2 are SGHDT and YYEEEE. The CDR3 covers 14 residues. CDR3 sequence reads: CASSFTGDNSPLHF. The CDR3 coding sequence is TGTGCCAGCAGCTTCACAGGGGATAATTCACCCCTCCACTTT.

J is TRBJ1-1 and V is TRBV30; unclear D gene. The germline CDR1 and CDR2 sequences are GTSNPN and SVGIG (reference sequence). This CDR3 is built from 13 residues. The ends were cut back, 2 bases at V and 8 bases at J, with 15 bases in the middle. The CDR3 nucleotides read TGTGCCTGGAGTAAAGAGCGAACTCTGGAAGCTTTCTTT. It encodes CAWSKERTLEAFF. Drawing the rest from reference TRBV30 and TRBJ1-1, the complete variable domain is SQTIHQWPATLVQPVGSPLSLECTVEGTSNPNLYWYRQAAGRGLQLLFYSVGIGQISSEVPQNLSASRPQDRQFILSSKKLLLSDSGFYLCAWSKERTLEAFFGQGTRLTVV.

This clone was counted between two and nine times. The V call is TRBV7-8, the J call TRBJ1-1; perhaps TRBD1 as D (5 bases). The length of the CDR3 is 14 residues. Germline CDR1 and CDR2: SGHVS and FQNEAQ. V lost 1 base, J lost 2 bases, and 8 bases lay in between. The CDR3 sequence is CASSLVTGNTEAFF. CDR3 DNA: TGTGCCAGCAGCTTAGTTACAGGCAACACTGAAGCTTTCTTT.

This chain connects TRBV6-5 to TRBJ2-1, with D perhaps TRBD2 (6 bases). This CDR3 is 11 amino acids long. Between the trimmed V and J ends, which lost 5 bases and 7 bases, there was a span of 6 bases. From germline, CDR1 is MNHEY and CDR2 SVGAGI. The CDR3 sequence: CASSSGNEQFF. Here the CDR3 DNA reads TGTGCCAGCAGTAGCGGGAATGAGCAGTTCTTC.

The genes are TRBV3-1 (or the pseudogene TRBV3-2) and TRBJ2-3, with unresolved D. CDR1 LGHDT and CDR2 YNNKEL come from the germline V gene (reference sequence). Deletions cut 4 bases from V and 2 bases from J, with 16 bases between. The CDR3 contains 16 residues. The CDR3 nucleotides read TGTGCCAGCAGCCCCACACTAAGTCCCCCCACAGATACGCAGTATTTT. It yields the protein CASSPTLSPPTDTQYF.

V gene TRBV5-1 combines with J gene TRBJ2-1, with 9 bases that match TRBD2. The germline V gene has CDR1 SGHRS and CDR2 YFSETQ. This CDR3 region has 20 residues. The V segment lost 0 bases and the J segment 0 bases; nucleotides outside the gene matches: 13. The DNA for the CDR3 is TGCGCCAGCAGCTTGGTTGGGGCTAGCGGGGCTTACAGCTCCTACAATGAGCAGTTCTTC. Its translation: CASSLVGASGAYSSYNEQFF.

This rearrangement joins TRBV4-3 to TRBJ1-1, with no clear D. The V and J ends lost 2 bases and 4 bases respectively, with 8 bases between them. Germline V gene sequence: CDR1 LGHNA, CDR2 YSLEER. CDR3 length equals 13 residues. CDR3 protein: CASSQRAGTEAFF. DNA of the CDR3: TGCGCCAGCAGCCAACGCGCAGGCACTGAAGCTTTCTTT.

The V gene is TRBV7-9, the J gene TRBJ2-1, with D possibly being TRBD2 (6 bases). Trimming removed 5 bases at V and 3 bases at J, with 14 bases between. CDR3 length: 15 residues. Germline CDR1 and CDR2: SEHNR and FQNEAQ (reference sequence). The CDR3 DNA follows: TGTGCCAGCAGCCGGACTAACGGTATCTACAATGAGCAGTTCTTC. This gives the protein CASSRTNGIYNEQFF. The full variable domain, in which reference TRBV7-9 and TRBJ2-1 provide the parts outside the CDR3, is DTGVSQNPRHKITKRGQNVTFRCDPISEHNRLYWYRQTLGQGPEFLTYFQNEAQLEKSRLLSDRFSAERPKGSFSTLEIQRTEQGDSAMYLCASSRTNGIYNEQFFGPGTRLTVL.

The chain joins TRBV5-1 to TRBJ2-1, with D tentatively TRBD2 (6 bases). The CDR3 has 16 amino acids. Germline CDR1 and CDR2: SGHRS and YFSETQ. V shed 2 bases and J shed 1 base, with 13 bases lying between them. The CDR3 protein is CASSFGGAQSYNEQFF. CDR3 sequence (DNA): TGCGCCAGCAGCTTTGGCGGGGCCCAATCCTACAATGAGCAGTTCTTC.

Here the CDR3 reads CASSQDLTYVHSPLHF. The DNA for the CDR3 is TGCGCCAGCAGCCAAGATTTAACTTACGTACATTCACCCCTCCACTTT. The chain carries TRBV4-3 and TRBJ1-6; D gene uncertain. Germline V lookup: CDR1 LGHNA, CDR2 YSLEER. V lost 0 bases and J 8 bases, leaving 14 bases between the germline ends. The CDR3 sequence is 16 residues long.

The V and J genes are TRBV27 and TRBJ2-4; the match to TRBD2 covers 8 bases. The CDR3 spans 14 residues. V was pared by 5 bases and J by 8 bases, with 8 bases of the junction left unmatched. Germline values: CDR1 MNHEY, CDR2 SMNVEV (reference sequence). The CDR3 reads CASSRTSLYDIQYF. The CDR3 coding sequence is TGTGCCAGCAGTCGGACTAGCTTGTATGACATTCAGTACTTC.

The rearrangement joins TRBV10-3 to TRBJ1-5; D gene unclear. Per germline, CDR1 ENHRY and CDR2 SYGVKD. This CDR3 contains 12 residues. Trimming shortened V by 3 bases and J by 7 bases, and 7 bases separated the two germline ends. This CDR3 reads CAISDLQQPQHF. In DNA form, the CDR3 reads TGTGCCATCAGTGATTTACAACAGCCCCAGCATTTT.

CDR3 DNA sequence: TGTGCCAGCAGCACCATTGGACAGGGCGAAAACACCATATATTTT. Protein sequence: CASSTIGQGENTIYF. This chain uses TRBV6-2 or TRBV6-3 with TRBJ1-3, with TRBD1 identical over 8 bases. This CDR3 is built from 15 residues. The junction had 10 bases not matched to a gene; V was cut back by 6 bases and J by 6 bases. Per the germline V gene, CDR1 is MNHEY and CDR2 is SVGEGT.

The chain carries TRBV18 and TRBJ1-1, with D hard to call. Trimming pared 1 base from V and 1 base from J, leaving 7 bases between. CDR1 is KGHSH, CDR2 LQKENI, per germline. The CDR3 is 14 amino acids. CDR3 bases: TGTGCCAGCTCACCACAGGGAGGGAACACTGAAGCTTTCTTT. Protein: CASSPQGGNTEAFF.

The CDR3 is CASSWDRVRTEAFF. CDR3 coding DNA: TGTGCCAGCAGCTGGGACAGGGTTCGGACTGAAGCTTTCTTT. V gene TRBV7-2 combines with J gene TRBJ1-1; 9 positions agree with TRBD1. V lost 4 bases to trimming and J lost 5 bases; unmatched junction nucleotides: 5. Germline lookup yields CDR1 SGHTA and CDR2 FQGNSA. The CDR3 consists of 14 residues.